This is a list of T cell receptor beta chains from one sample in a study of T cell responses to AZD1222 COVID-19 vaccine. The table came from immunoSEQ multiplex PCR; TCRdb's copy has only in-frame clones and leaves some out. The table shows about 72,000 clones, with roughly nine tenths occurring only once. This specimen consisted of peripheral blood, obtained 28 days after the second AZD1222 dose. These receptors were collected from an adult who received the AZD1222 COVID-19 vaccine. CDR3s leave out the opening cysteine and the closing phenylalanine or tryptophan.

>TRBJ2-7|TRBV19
ASSMNGGSEY
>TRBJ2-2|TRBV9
ASSVDTSNTGELF
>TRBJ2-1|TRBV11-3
ASSSSSMATGDNEQF
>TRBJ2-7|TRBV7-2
ASSIDRVAVHYEQY
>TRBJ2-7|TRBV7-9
ASSLRGLLDEQY
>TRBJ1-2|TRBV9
ASSVISSGGYT
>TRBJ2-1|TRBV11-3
ASRHGGSVDEQF
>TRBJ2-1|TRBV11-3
ASINGRVRNEQF
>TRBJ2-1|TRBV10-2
ASSEFPRNEQF
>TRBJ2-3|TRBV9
ASSVGLTDTQY
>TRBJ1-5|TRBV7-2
ASSTQGVSNQPQH
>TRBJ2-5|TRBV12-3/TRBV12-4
AGWTGTQY
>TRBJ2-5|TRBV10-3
AISMTGPFVGQTQY
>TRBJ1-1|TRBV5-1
ASSLEGPNTEAF
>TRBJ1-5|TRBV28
ASSLSGLGQPQH
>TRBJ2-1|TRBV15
ATSVLSGGSYNEQF
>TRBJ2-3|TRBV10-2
ASSDGRGGTDTQY
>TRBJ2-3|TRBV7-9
ASSLVRLAGVVHTDTQY
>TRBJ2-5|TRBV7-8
ASSSRGGETQY
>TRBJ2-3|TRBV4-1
ASSHAGTSGTDTQY
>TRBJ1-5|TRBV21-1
ASGLDRGRNQPQH
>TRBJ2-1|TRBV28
ASTSGGRASSYNEQF
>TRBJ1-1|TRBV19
ASTQHVLNTEAF
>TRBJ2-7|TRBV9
ASSVSGEAYEQY
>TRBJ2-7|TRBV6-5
ASTAVTDSYEQY
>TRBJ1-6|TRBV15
ATSRGTGVGSPLH
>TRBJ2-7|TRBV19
ASSIPGQGFYEQY
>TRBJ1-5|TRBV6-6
ASRRAMSNQPQH
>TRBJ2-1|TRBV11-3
ASSLHSTYNEQF
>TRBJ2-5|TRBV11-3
ASSLNTGPGTQY
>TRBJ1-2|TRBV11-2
ASSLGGGDYGYT
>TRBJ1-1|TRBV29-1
SVGTGGTEAF
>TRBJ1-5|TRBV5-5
ASSFGLYSNQPQH
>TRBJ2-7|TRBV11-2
ASSLGVVPGGEQY
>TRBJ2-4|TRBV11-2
ASSSQEARTKNIQY
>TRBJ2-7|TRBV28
ACRGQTYEQY
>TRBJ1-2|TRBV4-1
ASSHPGTESYT
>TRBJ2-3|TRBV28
ATAGIADTQY
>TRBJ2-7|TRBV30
AWSRVVQVVGEQY
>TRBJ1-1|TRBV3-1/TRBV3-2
ASSHGQMNTEAF
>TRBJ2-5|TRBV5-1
ASSRGLAGGGETQY
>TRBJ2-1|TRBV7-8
ASSLTREAPLDEQF
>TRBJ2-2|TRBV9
ASSVTRIKGDTGELF
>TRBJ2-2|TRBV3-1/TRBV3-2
ASSLLWDSNTGELF
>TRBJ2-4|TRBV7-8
ASSPHDRRKY
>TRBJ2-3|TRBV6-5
ASRGDLFYSDTQY
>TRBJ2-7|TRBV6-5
ASSMDSSYEQY
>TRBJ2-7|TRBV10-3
AISASGRDEQY
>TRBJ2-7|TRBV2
ARKLAGVRHEQY
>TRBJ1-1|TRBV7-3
ASSLTGRQGVRANTEAF
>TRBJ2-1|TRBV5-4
ASRGELADYNEQF
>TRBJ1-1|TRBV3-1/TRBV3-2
ASSLPRQGGTEAF
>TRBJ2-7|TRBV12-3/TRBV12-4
ASTSGAEQY